This entry lists 10 T cell receptor beta chains sequenced from one sample in a study of cytomegalovirus exposure and HLA in healthy donors (dated 2017 in TCRdb). The library was made by the immunoSEQ multiplex PCR assay. For the multiplex PCR, a mixture combining 60 forward primers for TCR Vbeta segments and 13 reverse primers for TCR Jbeta segments was used. The table was pulled from immuneACCESS by TCRdb, which kept in-frame rearrangements only. Such tables lose some clones; where checked, under half of the loss comes from unresolved V genes, and the rest has no known cause. The sample table records approximately 150,000 clones; about four fifths of these occur just once. The ten most abundant clones make up about 3.8% of the sample. The sequenced sample consisted of PBMCs. The receptors here all came from a man over 45 in good health and CMV-seropositive.

The V gene is TRBV20-1, the J gene TRBJ1-2; weak D call: TRBD1 (6 bases). Trimming cost V 6 bases and J 8 bases, with 13 bases left between them. Per the germline V gene, CDR1 is DFQATT and CDR2 is SNEGSKA (reference sequence). There are 11 residues in the CDR3. The CDR3: CSANRAGGYTF. The CDR3 DNA reads as TGCAGTGCGAACAGGGCGGGCGGCTACACCTTC.

This clone has only one observation. The chain joins TRBV9 to TRBJ1-4; D not certain. Germline V gene data show CDR1 as SGDLS and CDR2 as YYNGEE. V lost 0 bases to trimming and J lost 0 bases, with 6 bases between them. This CDR3 contains 15 residues. The CDR3 bases are TGTGCCAGCAGCGTAGCAGGTACAACTAATGAAAAACTGTTTTTT. Its translation is CASSVAGTTNEKLFF.

CDR3 loop: CAISEFQGGTEAFF. CDR3 nucleotides: TGTGCCATCAGTGAGTTTCAGGGGGGCACTGAAGCTTTCTTT. The chain links TRBV10-3 to TRBJ1-1; 7 bases match TRBD1. Per germline, CDR1 ENHRY and CDR2 SYGVKD. The J segment lost 4 bases and the V segment lost 1 base, leaving 3 bases of the junction unmatched. The CDR3 totals 14 residues.

Concerning this clone itself: A read error may account for a junction end that differs from germline. The chain employs TRBV13 and TRBJ2-5; 12 bases line up with TRBD2. CDR3 length: 17 amino acids. Germline V CDR1 and CDR2: PRHDT, FYEKMQ (reference sequence). CDR3 DNA: TGTGCCAGCAGCACCGGACTAGCGGGGTCTTCGCGCGAGACCCGGTACTTC. Protein product: CASSTGLAGSSRETRYF.

The rearrangement links TRBV7-2 to TRBJ2-7; maybe TRBD1 (7 bases). Per germline, CDR1 SGHTA and CDR2 FQGNSA. Trimming removed 1 base at V and 6 bases at J, with 10 bases between. The CDR3 length is 13 residues. The CDR3 nucleotides are TGTGCCAGCAGCTTAGGGGGGGACAGCGAGCAGTACTTC. It specifies CASSLGGDSEQYF.

The V and J genes are TRBV27 and TRBJ2-1; TRBD2 matches at 7 bases. The CDR3 is made up of 15 amino acids. The trim removed 7 bases at V and 0 bases at J, leaving 6 bases unmatched. The germline CDR1 and CDR2 sequences are MNHEY and SMNVEV (reference sequence). CDR3 protein: CASTVGGSSYNEQFF. CDR3 DNA sequence: TGTGCCAGCACCGTCGGGGGGAGCTCCTACAATGAGCAGTTCTTC.

The chain uses TRBV7-2 and TRBJ1-5; 7 positions agree with TRBD1. The CDR3 has 16 residues. From germline, CDR1 is SGHTA and CDR2 FQGNSA. V lost 5 bases, J lost 0 bases, and 7 bases stayed unmatched. The CDR3 is CASSNDRVYSNQPQHF. DNA of the CDR3: TGTGCCAGCAGCAATGACAGGGTTTATAGCAATCAGCCCCAGCATTTT.

V and J are TRBV5-1 and TRBJ2-5, with D uncertain. This CDR3 is 13 amino acids long. V lost 2 bases and J lost 2, with 7 bases in between. CDR1 SGHRS and CDR2 YFSETQ come from the germline V gene. The CDR3 region is CASSLGAQETQYF. In DNA, the CDR3 is TGCGCCAGCAGCTTAGGAGCACAAGAGACCCAGTACTTC.

The DNA of the CDR3 is TGTGCCAGCAGTGATGGACAGCCGAACCAAGAGACCCAGTACTTC. Amino acid sequence: CASSDGQPNQETQYF. The chain recombines TRBV6-4 with TRBJ2-5; perhaps TRBD1 as D (6 bases). This CDR3 is 15 amino acids long. The V and J ends lost 3 bases and 0 bases respectively, with 11 bases between them. CDR1 is MRHNA and CDR2 is SNTAGT in the germline V gene.

This clone occurred once. The V call is TRBV10-1, the J call TRBJ2-2; 8 bases map to TRBD2. Trimming took 8 bases from V and 1 from J; bases not matched to a gene: 3. The CDR3 runs to 14 residues. Germline V CDR1 and CDR2: WNHNN, SYGVQD (reference sequence). The CDR3 coding sequence is TGCGCCAGCGGGAGCGGGGGGAACACCGGGGAGCTGTTTTTT. Translated, it gives CASGSGGNTGELFF.